The T cell receptor beta chain described here comes from a study of persistence of HIV-infected CD4 T cells. Overlapping HIV-1 Gag 15-mer peptides at 0.95 to 1 ug per peptide per mL were used. Memory cells lacking CD40L and CD69 with high CD45RO were sorted. Sequencing used immunoSEQ version 4 in survey mode. Using immunoSEQ multiplex PCR, the repertoire was profiled, and TCRdb retains in-frame clones only, with some absent. The repertoire includes about 36,000 clones, more than 70% of them detected once, and 5.4% sits in the top ten. CDR3 length: 16 residues. Germline trimming cut 3 bases from V and 4 bases from J; bases unmatched to any gene: 10. Germline CDR1 reads KGHSH; CDR2 reads LQKENI. As regards this clone: What it binds is not known.

The rearrangement links TRBV18 to TRBJ2-7; 9 nucleotides line up with TRBD2. This TCR derives from an adult with HIV. The donor label of this sample is uncertain. Sequencing used cultured CD4+ T cells from PBMCs, obtained from a patient who received antiretroviral therapy. CDR3 loop: CASSPRGASGAYEQYF. The CDR3 coding sequence is TGTGCCAGCTCACCCCGAGGGGCTAGCGGGGCGTACGAGCAGTACTTC.